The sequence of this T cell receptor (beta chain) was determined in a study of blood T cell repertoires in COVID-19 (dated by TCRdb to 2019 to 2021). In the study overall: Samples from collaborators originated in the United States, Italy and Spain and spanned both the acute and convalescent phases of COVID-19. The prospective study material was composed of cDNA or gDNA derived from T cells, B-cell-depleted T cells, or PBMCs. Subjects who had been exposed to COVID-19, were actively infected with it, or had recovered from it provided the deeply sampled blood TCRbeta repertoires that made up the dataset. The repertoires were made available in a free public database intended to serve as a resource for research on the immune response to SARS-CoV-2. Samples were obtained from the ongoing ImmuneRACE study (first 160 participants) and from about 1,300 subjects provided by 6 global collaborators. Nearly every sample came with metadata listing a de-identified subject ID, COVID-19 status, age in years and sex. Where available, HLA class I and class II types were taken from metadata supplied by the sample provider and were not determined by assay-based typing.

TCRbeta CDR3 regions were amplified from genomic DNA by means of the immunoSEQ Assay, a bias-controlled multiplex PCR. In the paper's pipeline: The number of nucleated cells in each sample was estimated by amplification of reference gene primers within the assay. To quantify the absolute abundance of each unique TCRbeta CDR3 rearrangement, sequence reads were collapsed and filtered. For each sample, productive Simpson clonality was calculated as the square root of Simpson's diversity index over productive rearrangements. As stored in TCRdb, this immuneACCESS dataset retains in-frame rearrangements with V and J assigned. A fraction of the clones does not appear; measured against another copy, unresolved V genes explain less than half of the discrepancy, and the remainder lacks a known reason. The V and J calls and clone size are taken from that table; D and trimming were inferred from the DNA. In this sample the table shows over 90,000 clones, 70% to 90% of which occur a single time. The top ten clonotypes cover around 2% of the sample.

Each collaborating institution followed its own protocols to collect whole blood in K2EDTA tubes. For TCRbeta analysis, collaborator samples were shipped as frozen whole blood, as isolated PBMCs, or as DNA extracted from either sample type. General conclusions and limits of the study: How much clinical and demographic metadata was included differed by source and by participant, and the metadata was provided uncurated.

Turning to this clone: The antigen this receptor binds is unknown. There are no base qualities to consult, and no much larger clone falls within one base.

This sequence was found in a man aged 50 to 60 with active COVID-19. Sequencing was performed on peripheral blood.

The CDR3 region: CASSPTRSGGKAFF. The bases are TGTGCCAGCAGCCCCACACGGAGTGGGGGGAAAGCTTTCTTT. Rearrangement joined TRBV6-1 to TRBJ1-1; TRBD1 is a possible D gene, resting on 5 matching bases. The junction carries 20 bases between V and J, which are trimmed by 6 bases and 9 bases respectively. Via the germline V gene, CDR1 is MNHNS and CDR2 SASEGT. The CDR3 numbers 14 residues from cysteine through phenylalanine. CDR3 DNA only is kept here, 42 bases in frame from base 1.